This T cell receptor (beta chain) stems from a study of blood T cells in healthy people across ages. Whole-study results and caveats: Age showed a roughly linear inverse relationship with TCR beta diversity per million T cells.

This clonotype was seen more than once but under ten times. Its antigen is not identified. V was clipped by 4 bases and J by 4 bases; unmatched bases: 10. Looked up from germline, CDR1 is LGHNA and CDR2 is YSLEER. This CDR3 is built from 16 residues. Then a second PCR, running roughly 7 to 11 cycles, was carried out with a sample-barcoded 5' primer and a J-beta primer mix. TCRdb called the 5' RACE reads again in MiXCR, with one record for every CDR3 protein. The sample has 1.5 million to 1.8 million distinct CDR3 sequences; roughly 43% are singletons. Peripheral blood from each donor was collected in a volume of about 9.9 milliliters.

V is TRBV4-3 and J is TRBJ1-2, with 9 bases aligning to TRBD1. Sequenced input: blood. This receptor was identified in a young woman in good health. In nucleotides, the CDR3 is TGCGCCAGCAGCCCCCAGAACAGGGGGCTTATCTATGGCTACACCTTC. It encodes CASSPQNRGLIYGYTF.